This record covers a single T cell receptor beta chain. Its antigen is still unknown. Treatment here: 19 received Ad26.COV2.S at low or high dose, single or two shots; about five received placebo; per-sample allocation not given. Specimens were obtained on day 63 following the first vaccine or placebo injection. Looked up from germline, CDR1 is WSHSY and CDR2 is SAAADI. Trimming at V came to 8 bases and at J to 1 base, leaving 11 bases not matched to a gene. The CDR3 sequence is 16 residues long. This sample was taken from a study of Ad26.COV2.S vaccination and SARS-CoV-2 variants. Study details: Once, or twice with 56 days between doses, Ad26.COV2.S was given intramuscularly.

Findings and limits, study-wide: Non-spike TCR breadth did not differ much between vaccine and placebo recipients.

Profiled with immunoSEQ multiplex PCR; TCRdb holds only in-frame clones, not every one. The repertoire includes approximately 410,000 clones, 88% of them detected once, and approximately 4% sits in the top ten. The rearrangement links TRBV10-2 to TRBJ1-5, with 7 bases matching TRBD1. The clonotype comes from a person between 18 and 60 years old who received the Ad26.COV2.S COVID-19 vaccine or a placebo. The input for sequencing was peripheral blood, taken in a trial of Ad26.COV2.S vaccine versus placebo. The CDR3 DNA follows: TGCGCCAGCGGGCAGGGGGGGGCGCGGAGCAATCAGCCCCAGCATTTT. As protein: CASGQGGARSNQPQHF.